A selection of T cell receptor beta chains follows, all from one sample in a study of blood T cell repertoires in COVID-19. Only in-frame clones appear in the TCRdb table, and some are missing; sequencing was by immunoSEQ multiplex PCR. The sample has 95,000 to 150,000 clones, more than 75% seen once; the top ten hold just under 30%. The material sequenced was peripheral blood. These receptors were obtained from a woman in her 70s with acute or convalescent COVID-19. The CDR3 runs from the conserved cysteine through the conserved F or W. A D gene is named only where the DNA matches it firmly. Expanded clones are given a class, and other clones once, few, many or no size at all.

D	size	V	J	CDR3	DNA
.	.	TRBV25-1	TRBJ1-4	CASSEFSGATNEKLFF	TGTGCCAGCAGTGAATTCAGTGGAGCAACTAATGAAAAACTGTTTTTT
.	.	TRBV3-1/TRBV3-2	TRBJ2-1	CASNNARRPYNEQFF	TGTGCCAGCAATAATGCGAGGAGACCATACAATGAGCAGTTCTTC
TRBD2	.	TRBV2	TRBJ2-5	CASRVIGGEETQYF	TGTGCCAGCAGGGTAATCGGGGGGGAAGAGACCCAGTACTTC
.	.	TRBV5-4	TRBJ1-2	CASSLDTGIPGYTF	TGTGCCAGCAGCTTGGACACAGGGATCCCTGGCTACACCTTC
.	.	TRBV3-1/TRBV3-2	TRBJ1-4	CATGELANEKLFF	TGTGCCACCGGAGAACTAGCGAATGAAAAACTGTTTTTT
.	.	TRBV28	TRBJ1-2	CASTPVGTSYGYTF	TGTGCCAGCACCCCCGTGGGGACATCCTATGGCTACACCTTC
TRBD1	once	TRBV28	TRBJ2-7	CASSLDGTGEYEQYF	TGTGCCAGCAGTCTCGACGGGACAGGGGAGTACGAGCAGTACTTC
.	.	TRBV30	TRBJ2-7	CAWSKRTGNEQYF	TGTGCCTGGAGCAAACGTACAGGGAACGAGCAGTACTTC
TRBD1	.	TRBV2	TRBJ1-5	CASSEEGGLSNQPQHF	TGTGCCAGCAGTGAGGAAGGGGGCTTGAGCAATCAGCCCCAGCATTTT
.	.	TRBV5-4	TRBJ1-3	CASSRQASGNTIYF	TGTGCCAGCAGCCGACAGGCCTCTGGAAACACCATATATTTT
.	.	TRBV4-1	TRBJ1-1	CASSQSIRAGLNTEAFF	TGCGCCAGCAGCCAAAGCATCAGGGCAGGACTGAACACTGAAGCTTTCTTT
TRBD1	.	TRBV3-1/TRBV3-2	TRBJ1-2	CASSPLTGANGYTF	TGTGCCAGCAGCCCGCTAACAGGGGCGAATGGCTACACCTTC
.	few	TRBV28	TRBJ1-2	CASSLGVPGYGYTF	TGTGCCAGCAGCCTCGGGGTCCCCGGCTATGGCTACACCTTC
TRBD1	.	TRBV18	TRBJ1-1	CASSSTGYTEAFF	TGTGCCAGCTCATCGACAGGGTATACTGAAGCTTTCTTT
.	.	TRBV30	TRBJ2-5	CARGRAGSETQYF	TGTGCCCGGGGCCGGGCAGGGTCAGAGACCCAGTACTTC
.	.	TRBV10-3	TRBJ1-1	CAIKEEGSGNTEAFF	TGTGCCATCAAGGAGGAGGGATCAGGAAACACTGAAGCTTTCTTT
.	once	TRBV6-2/TRBV6-3	TRBJ2-7	CASSYWRGPSYEQYF	TGTGCCAGCAGTTACTGGAGGGGTCCAAGCTACGAGCAGTACTTC
.	.	TRBV5-8	TRBJ2-3	CASSLTGGADTQYF	TGTGCCAGCAGCTTAACAGGTGGGGCAGATACGCAGTATTTT
TRBD1	few	TRBV28	TRBJ1-5	CASSPPRTGGGNQPQHF	TGTGCCAGCAGTCCCCCCCGGACAGGGGGAGGCAATCAGCCCCAGCATTTT
.	.	TRBV30	TRBJ1-2	CAWSVPRGGNYGYTF	TGTGCCTGGAGTGTACCTCGGGGAGGAAACTATGGCTACACCTTC
TRBD2	once	TRBV2	TRBJ2-5	CASTLGVAGGLQTQYF	TGTGCCAGCACCCTGGGGGTAGCGGGGGGGCTTCAGACCCAGTACTTC
.	few	TRBV9	TRBJ1-2	CASSETGNHYGYTF	TGTGCCAGCAGCGAAACCGGTAATCACTATGGCTACACCTTC
TRBD2	few	TRBV10-2	TRBJ2-2	CASRPLAGGPTGELFF	TGCGCCAGCAGACCACTAGCGGGGGGGCCCACCGGGGAGCTGTTTTTT
.	once	TRBV15	TRBJ1-3	CATSRDLQIGQGGNTIYF	TGTGCCACCAGCAGAGATCTCCAAATAGGGCAGGGAGGAAACACCATATATTTT
.	once	TRBV28	TRBJ2-5	CASSPPGVAAIKTQYF	TGTGCCAGCAGTCCTCCCGGGGTAGCGGCAATAAAGACCCAGTACTTC
.	.	TRBV24-1	TRBJ2-3	CATSDQTGIHTDTQYF	TGTGCCACCAGTGATCAGACAGGAATACACACAGATACGCAGTATTTT
TRBD1	.	TRBV7-6	TRBJ2-2	CASSPGQGMFTGELFF	TGTGCCAGCAGCCCCGGACAGGGAATGTTCACCGGGGAGCTGTTTTTT
TRBD1	.	TRBV6-5	TRBJ2-7	CASSYSGQGLRKQYF	TGTGCCAGCAGTTACTCGGGACAGGGGCTACGAAAGCAGTACTTC
TRBD1	.	TRBV5-5	TRBJ1-1	CASSKGQGATEAFF	TGTGCCAGCAGCAAGGGACAGGGGGCTACTGAAGCTTTCTTT
.	.	TRBV10-3	TRBJ1-1	CAIRGADTEAFF	TGTGCCATCAGAGGGGCCGACACTGAAGCTTTCTTT
.	.	TRBV5-3	TRBJ1-1	CARRGRSGTEAFF	TGTGCCAGAAGGGGGCGTTCCGGGACTGAAGCTTTCTTT
.	once	TRBV5-1	TRBJ1-1	CASSFGPGNTEAFF	TGCGCCAGCAGCTTCGGTCCCGGGAACACTGAAGCTTTCTTT
.	.	TRBV5-1	TRBJ2-3	CASSAGLPGTDTQYF	TGCGCCAGCAGCGCGGGACTTCCGGGCACAGATACGCAGTATTTT
TRBD2	.	TRBV6-1	TRBJ2-5	CASSDRRGASFRTQYF	TGTGCCAGCAGTGATAGGCGGGGGGCTTCCTTCCGGACCCAGTACTTC
.	.	TRBV9	TRBJ2-1	CASSVEVVALHNEQFF	TGTGCCAGCAGCGTAGAGGTGGTAGCACTCCACAATGAGCAGTTCTTC
.	.	TRBV6-1	TRBJ2-3	CASSEAAVGTDTQYF	TGTGCCAGCAGTGAAGCTGCAGTGGGCACAGATACGCAGTATTTT
TRBD1	.	TRBV4-1	TRBJ1-4	CASSQQPQGATNEKLFF	TGCGCCAGCAGCCAACAACCGCAGGGGGCAACTAATGAAAAACTGTTTTTT
.	.	TRBV12-5	TRBJ2-6	CASGLVQAGANVLTF	TGTGCTAGTGGTTTGGTACAGGCTGGGGCCAACGTCCTGACTTTC
TRBD1	.	TRBV28	TRBJ1-5	CASSPDRGLLPQHF	TGTGCCAGCAGTCCGGACAGGGGGCTACTGCCCCAGCATTTT
.	.	TRBV7-9	TRBJ1-1	CASSPPTVDTEAFF	TGTGCCAGCAGCCCCCCCACAGTTGACACTGAAGCTTTCTTT
TRBD2	.	TRBV27	TRBJ2-2	CASRLAGPGELFF	TGTGCCAGCAGACTAGCGGGGCCGGGGGAGCTGTTTTTT
TRBD1	.	TRBV6-6	TRBJ1-6	CASSSRGANSPLHF	TGTGCCAGCAGTTCCAGGGGGGCTAATTCACCCCTCCACTTT
TRBD1	.	TRBV5-1	TRBJ1-4	CASSTAGTGGEKQVFF	TGCGCCAGCAGCACAGCCGGGACAGGGGGTGAGAAACAAGTGTTTTTT
.	.	TRBV15	TRBJ2-2	CATSRGQGTGELFF	TGTGCCACCAGCAGGGGGCAGGGCACCGGGGAGCTGTTTTTT
.	few	TRBV19	TRBJ2-5	CASSISRGGRETQYF	TGTGCCAGTAGTATATCGAGGGGAGGTCGAGAGACCCAGTACTTC
.	.	TRBV18	TRBJ2-7	CASSLSTGNLNEQYF	TGTGCCAGCTCGCTGTCAACAGGGAATCTGAACGAGCAGTACTTC
.	.	TRBV2	TRBJ1-2	CASSTFGGASNYGYTF	TGTGCCAGCAGTACCTTTGGTGGAGCGTCCAACTATGGCTACACCTTC
.	.	TRBV28	TRBJ1-5	CASSSTTGSNQPQHF	TGTGCCAGCAGTTCAACCACAGGGAGCAATCAGCCCCAGCATTTT
TRBD2	.	TRBV7-2	TRBJ2-5	CASSSRAGQETQYF	TGTGCCAGCAGCTCCCGAGCGGGGCAAGAGACCCAGTACTTC
.	.	TRBV19	TRBJ2-2	CASSILADSTEHTGELFF	TGTGCCAGTAGTATCCTGGCTGACTCGACAGAACACACCGGGGAGCTGTTTTTT
TRBD1	.	TRBV5-6	TRBJ2-7	CASSSTGITHEQYF	TGTGCCAGCAGCTCGACAGGGATCACGCACGAGCAGTACTTC
.	.	TRBV11-2	TRBJ2-7	CASSLDPQDAYEQYF	TGTGCCAGCAGCTTAGATCCCCAGGATGCGTACGAGCAGTACTTC
TRBD2	.	TRBV5-1	TRBJ2-1	CASSLIAGGNNEQFF	TGCGCCAGCAGCTTGATAGCGGGGGGAAACAATGAGCAGTTCTTC
.	.	TRBV19	TRBJ2-3	CASSLTEVHTDTQYF	TGTGCCAGTAGTTTGACAGAAGTCCACACAGATACGCAGTATTTT
TRBD1	.	TRBV7-2	TRBJ2-1	CASSLQGRGDNEQFF	TGTGCCAGCAGCCTACAGGGGAGAGGGGACAATGAGCAGTTCTTC
.	.	TRBV28	TRBJ1-3	CASSLTPSGDTIYF	TGTGCCAGCAGTCTCACTCCGTCCGGGGACACCATATATTTT
.	.	TRBV24-1	TRBJ2-7	CATSDRYEQYF	TGTGCCACCAGTGATCGCTACGAGCAGTACTTC
TRBD1	once	TRBV27	TRBJ1-2	CASTSFVGKQGGYTF	TGTGCCAGCACCTCGTTCGTGGGGAAACAGGGGGGCTACACCTTC
.	.	TRBV7-8	TRBJ1-4	CASSLGRTATNEKLFF	TGTGCCAGCAGCTTAGGCCGAACAGCAACTAATGAAAAACTGTTTTTT
TRBD1	.	TRBV18	TRBJ1-5	CASSPGTGGLDQPQHF	TGTGCCAGCTCACCAGGGACAGGGGGCCTCGATCAGCCCCAGCATTTT